The clone carrying this T cell receptor beta chain is a singleton in its sample. Trimming pared 0 bases from V and 4 bases from J, leaving 9 bases between. The CDR3 has 14 amino acids. Germline CDR1 is SGHRS and CDR2 is YFSETQ. The data stem from a study of blood T cell repertoires in COVID-19. Produced via immunoSEQ multiplex PCR; TCRdb's table is partial and in-frame only. The table shows a few hundred thousand clones, with around 80% occurring only once. The V and J genes are TRBV5-1 and TRBJ2-3; a weak D match, TRBD1 (6 bases). The sequenced sample consisted of peripheral blood. The TCR comes from a woman older than 75 with acute or convalescent COVID-19. DNA for the CDR3: TGCGCCAGCAGCTTGGACAGGGTGTCAGATACGCAGTATTTT. It yields the protein CASSLDRVSDTQYF.